This entry describes one T cell receptor beta chain. Its cognate antigen is unknown. The CDR3 covers 17 residues. Germline CDR1 and CDR2: SGDLS and YYNGEE. V was clipped by 3 bases and J by 2 bases; unmatched bases: 7. A multiplex PCR was run with 60 Vbeta primers and 13 Jbeta primers. How the authors handled the data: The count from a later analysis was some 83 million unique TCR beta chains, some 9.9 million of them shared. Here immunoSEQ multiplex PCR was the method, and the copy in TCRdb shows in-frame clones only, minus some. V and J calls plus clone size are reproduced from that table; the DNA served to infer D and trimming. Of 150,000 or so clones in the sample, around 67% are singletons; the top ten hold 1.5% to 2%. This entry is derived from a study of cytomegalovirus exposure and HLA in healthy donors. Study-level background: Earlier, approximately 190 million T cells were analyzed, and 117 million unique TCR beta sequences were found among them.

Study-level points and caveats: In a later analysis, across HLA loci, associated TCR counts were highest for DRB1, lowest for HLA-C. Within an earlier analysis, most TCR beta V segments proved productive either about 90% or about 30% of the time.

The specimen was PBMCs. The sequence derives from a woman younger than 30 in good health and CMV-seronegative. The V gene is TRBV9, the J gene TRBJ2-3, with 12 bases identical to TRBD2. The CDR3 loop reads CASSDLLAGGLTDTQYF. CDR3 in DNA: TGTGCCAGCAGCGACCTACTAGCGGGGGGCCTCACAGATACGCAGTATTTT.